The TCR beta chain under discussion was sequenced for a study of tumor-infiltrating lymphocytes in primary liver carcinoma. The approximately 17-34 mg bulk tissue piece was not sorted before simultaneous RNA and DNA extraction. In the case of this clonotype: A read error may produce the germline difference seen at one junction end.

The authors made TCR beta cDNA from around 500 ng total RNA with a constant-region primer. ARM-PCR, slightly modified, supplied the TCR beta libraries through three nested multiplex PCR rounds. It was with TRBV1-TRBV30 forward primers and a C-beta reverse primer that the first two PCR rounds were run, at about 10 cycles each. TCRdb itself ran the multiplex PCR reads through MiXCR, one entry per CDR3 protein. Of around 35,000 distinct CDR3 sequences in the sample, about 75% are singletons; the top ten hold 37%. The CDR3 sequence is 16 residues long. Per the germline V gene, CDR1 is SGHRS and CDR2 is YFSETQ.

Sequenced sample: tumor-adjacent normal liver tissue. V gene TRBV5-1 combines with J gene TRBJ2-2; either TRBD1 or TRBD2 may fit D (5 bases each). The sequence came from a man aged 40-49 years with primary liver carcinoma and hepatitis B virus infection. CDR3 sequence reads: CASSLAGRAIDGELFF. The CDR3, as DNA: TGTGCCAGCAGCTTGGCGGGCAGGGCCATTGACGGGGAGCTGTTTTTT.